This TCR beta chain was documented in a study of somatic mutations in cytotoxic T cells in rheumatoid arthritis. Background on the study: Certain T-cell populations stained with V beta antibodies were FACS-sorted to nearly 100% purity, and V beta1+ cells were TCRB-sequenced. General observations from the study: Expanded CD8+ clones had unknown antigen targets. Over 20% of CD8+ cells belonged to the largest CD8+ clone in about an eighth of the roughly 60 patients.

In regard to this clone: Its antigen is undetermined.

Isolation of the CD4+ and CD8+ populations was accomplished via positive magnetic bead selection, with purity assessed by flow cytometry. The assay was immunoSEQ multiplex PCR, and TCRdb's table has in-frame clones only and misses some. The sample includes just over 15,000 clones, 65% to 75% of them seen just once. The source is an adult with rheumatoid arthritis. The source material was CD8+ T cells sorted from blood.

CDR3 region: CASYRASHYNEQFF. The CDR3 DNA sequence: TGTGCCAGCTATAGGGCTAGTCATTACAATGAGCAGTTCTTC. This chain uses TRBV28 with TRBJ2-1; D gene ambiguous. In germline, CDR1 is MDHEN, CDR2 SYDVKM. The length of the CDR3 is 14 residues. Trimming shortened V by 8 bases and J by 4 bases, and 15 bases separated the two germline ends.